Below, 14 T cell receptor beta chains from the same sample are listed, as sequenced in a study of cytomegalovirus exposure and HLA in healthy donors. This PCR relied on a set of 60 Vbeta primers and 13 Jbeta primers. The method was immunoSEQ multiplex PCR; TCRdb's version includes in-frame clones alone and lacks a portion of them. The table lists some 120,000 clones, 60% to 85% of them singletons. Sequenced input: PBMCs. These receptors were obtained from a female donor in good health and CMV-seronegative.

The V and J genes are TRBV7-2 and TRBJ2-1; D perhaps matches TRBD1 (5 bases). The CDR3 spans 15 residues. Germline CDR1 is SGHTA and CDR2 is FQGNSA. The germline V and J ends were trimmed by 1 base and 2 bases, with 9 bases remaining between them. This chain's CDR3 is CASSLVVTAYNEQFF. Here the CDR3 DNA reads TGTGCCAGCAGCTTAGTTGTGACAGCCTACAATGAGCAGTTCTTC.

This rearrangement joins TRBV5-8 to TRBJ2-2; 9 bases map to TRBD1. The CDR3 is 17 residues long. Germline loops: CDR1 SGHTS, CDR2 YDEGEE. V shed 3 bases and J 1 base; nucleotides not matched to a gene: 7. The CDR3 is CASSSGRQGVNTGELFF. For the CDR3, the DNA is TGTGCCAGCAGCTCTGGACGACAGGGGGTGAACACCGGGGAGCTGTTTTTT.

V is TRBV21-1 and J is TRBJ1-5; the table gives TRBD1 as D, unverified against the DNA. TRBV21-1 is a documented pseudogene. This CDR3 has 19 amino acids. CDR3 coding DNA: TGTGCCAGCAGCAAAGACTTCTGTAGGCCCGGGACAGGCCCCCAGCCCCAGCATTTT. It translates to CASSKDFCRPGTGPQPQHF.

Turning to this clone: At one end the junction does not follow the germline gene, possibly because of a read error. The chain uses TRBV7-2 and TRBJ2-7, with 8 bases fitting TRBD2. Germline loops: CDR1 SGHTA, CDR2 FQGNSA. The CDR3 extends over 15 amino acids. The CDR3 loop is CASSSSGGTSDEQYF. The CDR3 coding sequence is TGTGCCAGCAGCTCGAGCGGGGGAACCTCCGACGAGCAGTACTTC.

The chain uses TRBV19 and TRBJ2-1; D may be TRBD1 (5 bases). This CDR3 is 11 amino acids long. CDR1 LNHDA and CDR2 SQIVND come from the germline V gene (reference sequence). Trimming stripped 8 bases from V and 3 bases from J, with 5 bases between. The CDR3: CASQGYNEQFF. The CDR3 bases are TGTGCCAGTCAGGGCTACAATGAGCAGTTCTTC.

This clone has more than one count but fewer than ten. CDR3 in amino acids: CASRKGGLKDTQYF. Here the CDR3 DNA reads TGTGCCAGCAGAAAGGGGGGGTTGAAAGATACGCAGTATTTT. V gene TRBV6-6 combines with J gene TRBJ2-3; tentative D call: TRBD2 (7 bases). Trimming left V 6 bases short and J 5 bases short, with 15 bases between. Germline lookup yields CDR1 MNHNY and CDR2 SVGAGI (reference sequence). The length of the CDR3 is 14 residues.

This chain uses TRBV5-6 with TRBJ2-7, with D unclear. CDR1 is SGHDT and CDR2 is YYEEEE in the germline V gene. With 5 bases removed from V and 4 bases from J, the gap between germline ends came to 7 bases. The CDR3 is made up of 11 amino acids. The CDR3 coding sequence is TGTGCCAGCAGTTTCCGGTACGAGCAGTACTTC. Residues: CASSFRYEQYF.

V usage is TRBV7-2 and J usage is TRBJ2-1; D is unclear. This CDR3 is built from 17 residues. CDR1 is SGHTA, CDR2 FQGNSA, per germline. The V end lost 5 bases, the J end lost 8 bases, and 25 bases lay between the germline ends. The CDR3 protein is CASSPTVGQIDLDEQFF. The DNA of the CDR3 is TGTGCCAGCAGCCCCACGGTTGGGCAGATCGATTTGGATGAGCAGTTCTTC.

The J gene is TRBJ2-2, the V gene TRBV15, with D perhaps TRBD1 (6 bases). Trimming left V 0 bases short and J 7 bases short, with 9 bases between. CDR1 is LNHNV, CDR2 YYDKDF, per germline (reference sequence). The CDR3 runs 14 residues. The CDR3 bases are TGTGCCACCAGCAGAGACAGGACAGTCGGGGAGCTGTTTTTT. Translation gives CATSRDRTVGELFF.

The chain employs TRBV5-1 and TRBJ2-4; 7 nucleotides align to TRBD1. From germline, CDR1 is SGHRS and CDR2 YFSETQ. The CDR3 length is 15 residues. V shed 0 bases and J 7 bases; nucleotides not matched to a gene: 7. CDR3 DNA sequence: TGCGCCAGCAGCTTGGCCCGGGGACAGCTTAACATTCAGTACTTC. Encoded protein: CASSLARGQLNIQYF.

V usage is TRBV5-1 and J usage is TRBJ1-2; tentative D call: TRBD1 (5 bases). The CDR3 has 13 residues. In germline, CDR1 is SGHRS, CDR2 YFSETQ. With 5 bases removed from V and 0 bases from J, the gap between germline ends came to 8 bases. CDR3 region: CASRLTANYGYTF. In nucleotides, the CDR3 is TGCGCCAGCAGACTGACAGCTAACTATGGCTACACCTTC.

This chain joins TRBV30 and TRBJ1-5, with 8 bases aligning to TRBD1. V lost 8 bases, J lost 7 bases, and 10 bases stayed unmatched. From germline, CDR1 is GTSNPN and CDR2 SVGIG (reference sequence). The length of the CDR3 is 13 residues. The CDR3 reads CAQGQGAGQPQHF. CDR3 coding DNA: TGTGCCCAAGGGCAGGGGGCCGGACAGCCCCAGCATTTT.

A few counts support this clone. The rearrangement links TRBV11-2 to TRBJ1-2; D is perhaps TRBD1 (5 bases). V lost 3 bases and J lost 3, with 8 bases in between. Germline CDR1 SGHAT, CDR2 FQNNGV. The CDR3 has 13 residues. CDR3 coding DNA: TGTGCCAGCAGCTTGTCCAGGGACTATGGCTACACCTTC. Translated: CASSLSRDYGYTF.

The rearrangement joins TRBV18 to TRBJ1-6; TRBD1 agrees at 7 bases. Per germline, CDR1 KGHSH and CDR2 LQKENI. V dropped 3 bases and J dropped 5; count of bases not matched to a gene: 4. The CDR3 consists of 15 residues. The CDR3 DNA reads TGTGCCAGCTCACCTCCAGGGGGTGATAATTCACCCCTCCACTTT. Residues: CASSPPGGDNSPLHF.